This T cell receptor (beta chain) comes out of a study of blood T cells in healthy people across ages. Overall study findings and caveats: Unsorted PBMCs prevented conclusive naive versus antigen-experienced comparison. For the donors, CMV status was unknown and possibly confounded expanded clonotype changes. Fewer expanded clones and more diversity marked long-lived versus aged donors.

This clonotype was seen a handful of times. What it binds is unknown. This CDR3 is built from 13 residues. Trimming at V came to 5 bases and at J to 8 bases, leaving 8 bases not matched to a gene. Germline CDR1 and CDR2: MGHDK and SYGVNS. Those donating, healthy Caucasian individuals from Russia, were aged roughly 6 to 90. It was with a sample-barcoded 5' primer and a J-beta primer mix that a second PCR of roughly 7 to 12 cycles was run. Via MiXCR, TCRdb re-called the 5' RACE reads, giving one row per CDR3 protein. Seen here are about 1.1 million distinct CDR3 sequences, around two fifths observed once, and the top ten hold approximately 14%.

The sequence was obtained from a man between 18 and 35 years old in good health. The chain has TRBV25-1 and TRBJ1-2, with 7 positions matching TRBD1. The sequenced sample consisted of blood. The CDR3 nucleotides are TGTGCCAGCAGTCCGACAGGGATGGAGGGCTACACCTTC. Amino acids: CASSPTGMEGYTF.